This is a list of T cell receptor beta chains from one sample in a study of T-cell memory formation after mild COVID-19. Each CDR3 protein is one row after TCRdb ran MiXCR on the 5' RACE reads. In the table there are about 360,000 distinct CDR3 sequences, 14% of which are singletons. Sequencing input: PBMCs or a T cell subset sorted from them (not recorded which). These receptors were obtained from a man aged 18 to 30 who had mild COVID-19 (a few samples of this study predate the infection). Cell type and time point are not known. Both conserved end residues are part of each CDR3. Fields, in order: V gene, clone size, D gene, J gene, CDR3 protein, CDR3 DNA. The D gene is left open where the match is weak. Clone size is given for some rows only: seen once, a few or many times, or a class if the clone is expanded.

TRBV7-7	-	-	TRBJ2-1	CASSADWSSYNEQFF	TGTGCTAGCAGTGCCGACTGGAGCTCCTACAATGAGCAGTTCTTC
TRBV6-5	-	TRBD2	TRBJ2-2	CASSPTSGVPNTGELFF	TGTGCCAGCAGCCCGACTAGCGGGGTTCCGAACACCGGGGAGCTGTTTTTT
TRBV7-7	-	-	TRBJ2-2	CASSSQATGELFF	TGTGCCAGCAGCTCCCAGGCCACCGGGGAGCTGTTTTTT
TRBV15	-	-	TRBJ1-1	CATSGTGTYYTEAFF	TGTGCCACCAGCGGGACTGGAACTTATTACACTGAAGCTTTCTTT
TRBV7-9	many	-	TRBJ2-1	CASSPTGGLSYNEQFF	TGTGCCAGCAGCCCGACGGGGGGCCTCTCCTACAATGAGCAGTTCTTC
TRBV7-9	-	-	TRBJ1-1	CASSLERTEAFF	TGTGCCAGCAGCTTAGAAAGGACTGAAGCTTTCTTT
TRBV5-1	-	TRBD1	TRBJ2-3	CASSLGLRDRELNTQYF	TGCGCCAGCAGCTTGGGCCTCCGGGACAGGGAGCTGAATACGCAGTATTTT
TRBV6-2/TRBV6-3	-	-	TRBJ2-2	CASSGLFF	TGTGCCAGCAGTGGCCTGTTTTTT
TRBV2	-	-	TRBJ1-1	CASTDRLSTEAFF	TGTGCCAGCACCGACAGGTTGTCCACTGAAGCTTTCTTT
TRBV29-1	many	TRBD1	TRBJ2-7	CSVVGTGSYEQYF	TGCAGCGTTGTTGGGACAGGTTCCTACGAGCAGTACTTC
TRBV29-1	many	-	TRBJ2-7	CSVEAVGFSYEQYF	TGCAGCGTTGAAGCTGTTGGATTCTCCTACGAGCAGTACTTC
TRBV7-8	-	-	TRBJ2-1	CASSPQWTLKEQFF	TGTGCCAGCAGCCCTCAATGGACTCTTAAAGAGCAGTTCTTC
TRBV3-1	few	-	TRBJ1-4	CASSQPERGLELFF	TGTGCCAGCAGCCAACCCGAGAGGGGGTTAGAACTGTTTTTT
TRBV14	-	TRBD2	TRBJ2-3	CASSQERGLAGLADTQYF	TGTGCCAGCAGCCAAGAGCGTGGCCTAGCGGGGCTCGCAGATACGCAGTATTTT
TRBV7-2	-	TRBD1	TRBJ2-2	CASSYPGQGVTGELFF	TGTGCCAGCAGCTACCCGGGACAGGGCGTCACCGGGGAGCTGTTTTTT
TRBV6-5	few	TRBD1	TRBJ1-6	CASSYDRGESPLHF	TGTGCCAGCAGTTACGACAGGGGGGAATCACCCCTCCACTTT
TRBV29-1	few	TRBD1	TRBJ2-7	CSVTGQNSYEQYF	TGCAGCGTTACGGGACAGAATAGCTACGAGCAGTACTTC
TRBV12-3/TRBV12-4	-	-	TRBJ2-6	CASSSALQTGANVLTF	TGTGCCAGCAGTTCGGCTCTCCAGACTGGGGCCAACGTCCTGACTTTC
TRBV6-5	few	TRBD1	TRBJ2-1	CASCLTGTVNNEQFF	TGTGCCAGCTGTCTCACCGGGACAGTTAACAATGAGCAGTTCTTC
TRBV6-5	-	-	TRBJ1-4	CASSYYVGNEKLFF	TGTGCCAGCAGTTACTACGTGGGTAATGAAAAACTGTTTTTT
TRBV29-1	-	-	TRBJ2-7	CSVIWGSEQYF	TGCAGCGTGATTTGGGGGTCGGAGCAGTACTTC
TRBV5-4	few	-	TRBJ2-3	CASSLYGATDTQYF	TGTGCCAGCAGCTTGTACGGGGCCACAGATACGCAGTATTTT
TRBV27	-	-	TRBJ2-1	CASSLSQGRDEQFF	TGTGCCAGCAGTTTATCGCAGGGGAGGGATGAGCAGTTCTTC
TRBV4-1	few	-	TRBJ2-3	CASSQENREAGEYTQYF	TGCGCCAGCAGCCAAGAGAATCGGGAGGCAGGGGAATATACGCAGTATTTT
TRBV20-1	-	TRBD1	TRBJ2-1	CSARVGQVVKYHEQFF	TGCAGTGCTAGAGTTGGACAGGTAGTTAAATATCATGAGCAGTTCTTC
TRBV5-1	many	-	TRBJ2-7	CASSLDPAYEQYF	TGCGCCAGCAGTCTAGATCCAGCCTACGAGCAGTACTTC
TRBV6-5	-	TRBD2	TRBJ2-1	CASRRLAGPPAYNEQFF	TGTGCCAGCAGACGACTAGCGGGTCCACCGGCCTACAATGAGCAGTTCTTC
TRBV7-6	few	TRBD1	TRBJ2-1	CASSLRGQDEQFF	TGTGCCAGCAGCTTGAGGGGGCAGGATGAGCAGTTCTTC
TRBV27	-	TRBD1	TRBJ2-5	CASSSPTGGRTRGTQYF	TGTGCCAGCAGTTCCCCCACAGGGGGAAGGACAAGAGGGACCCAGTACTTC
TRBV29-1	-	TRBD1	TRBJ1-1	CSVRQGAMDTEAFF	TGCAGCGTTCGACAGGGGGCGATGGACACTGAAGCTTTCTTT
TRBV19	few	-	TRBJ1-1	CASDRMGYTEAFF	TGTGCCAGTGACCGGATGGGGTACACTGAAGCTTTCTTT
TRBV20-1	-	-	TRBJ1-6	CSATEALRGSPLHF	TGCAGTGCTACAGAAGCCCTGAGGGGTTCACCCCTCCACTTT
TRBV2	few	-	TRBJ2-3	CASSASKDTQYF	TGTGCCAGCAGTGCTAGCAAAGATACGCAGTATTTT
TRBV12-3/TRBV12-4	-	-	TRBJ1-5	CASSLYQPDQPQHF	TGTGCCAGCAGTTTGTACCAGCCTGATCAGCCCCAGCATTTT
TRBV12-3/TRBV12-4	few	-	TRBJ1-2	CASTTNAQGNGYTF	TGTGCCAGCACCACTAACGCACAGGGAAATGGCTACACCTTC
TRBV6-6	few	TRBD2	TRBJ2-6	CASSPLPGREGSGANVLTF	TGTGCCAGCAGCCCCTTACCTGGCAGGGAGGGCTCTGGGGCCAACGTCCTGACTTTC
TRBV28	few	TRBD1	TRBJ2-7	CASDSRPGQGRYEQYF	TGTGCCAGCGACTCCCGACCGGGACAGGGACGCTACGAGCAGTACTTC
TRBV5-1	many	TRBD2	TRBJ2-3	CASSESGGPGTQYF	TGCGCCAGCAGCGAGAGCGGGGGGCCTGGTACGCAGTATTTT
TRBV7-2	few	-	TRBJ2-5	CASSQNTGPQETQYF	TGTGCCAGCAGTCAGAATACAGGGCCTCAAGAGACCCAGTACTTC
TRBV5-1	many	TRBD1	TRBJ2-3	CASSELQGTIDTQYF	TGCGCCAGCAGCGAGCTACAGGGGACGATAGATACGCAGTATTTT
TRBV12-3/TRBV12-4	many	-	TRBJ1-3	CASSLTGALSGNTIYF	TGTGCCAGCAGTTTGACAGGCGCTCTCTCTGGAAACACCATATATTTT
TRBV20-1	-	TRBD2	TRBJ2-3	CSASGGGADTQYF	TGCAGTGCTAGCGGCGGGGGGGCAGATACGCAGTATTTT
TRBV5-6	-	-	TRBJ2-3	CATGGLADTQYF	TGTGCCACCGGGGGTTTAGCAGATACGCAGTATTTT
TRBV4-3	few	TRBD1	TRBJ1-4	CASSQDRGQGDEKLFF	TGCGCCAGCAGCCAAGATCGGGGACAGGGGGATGAAAAACTGTTTTTT
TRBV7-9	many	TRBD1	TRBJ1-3	CASTATGPEGPTIYF	TGTGCCAGCACCGCGACAGGGCCGGAAGGTCCGACCATATATTTT
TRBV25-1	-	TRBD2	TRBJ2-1	CASSEPGTTGEQFF	TGTGCCAGCAGTGAACCCGGGACTACGGGTGAGCAGTTCTTC
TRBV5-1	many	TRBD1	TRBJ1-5	CASSLTQGNQPQHF	TGCGCCAGCAGCTTAACACAGGGGAATCAGCCCCAGCATTTT
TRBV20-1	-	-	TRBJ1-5	CSAGGTGFNQPQHF	TGCAGTGCTGGGGGAACAGGATTCAATCAGCCCCAGCATTTT
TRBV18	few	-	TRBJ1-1	CASSDTGRGNTEAFF	TGTGCCAGCTCAGACACAGGGCGGGGGAACACTGAAGCTTTCTTT
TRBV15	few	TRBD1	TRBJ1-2	CATSRGQDSNYGYTF	TGTGCCACCAGCAGGGGACAGGACTCTAACTATGGCTACACCTTC
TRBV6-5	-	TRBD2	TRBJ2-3	CASSPQLAGVTDTQYF	TGTGCCAGCAGTCCGCAACTAGCGGGAGTCACAGATACGCAGTATTTT